A single sample is the source of the 27 T cell receptor beta chains below, sequenced in a study of control samples from healthy donors and cancer patients. This table comes from immunoSEQ multiplex PCR, and its TCRdb copy is limited to in-frame clones, with some not included. The sample has around 140,000 clones, roughly 86% seen once; the top ten hold 6% to 9.5%. Sequenced material: PBMCs. Source of these receptors: a man in his fifties or sixties with head and neck cancer.

This chain joins TRBV18 and TRBJ2-3; D uncertain. Per germline, CDR1 KGHSH and CDR2 LQKENI. The ends were cut back, 2 bases at V and 1 base at J, with 7 bases in the middle. The CDR3 spans 14 residues. The CDR3 bases are TGTGCCAGCTCACCAACCCCCGGCACAGATACGCAGTATTTT. Translating it yields CASSPTPGTDTQYF.

Only one count was recorded for this clone. The chain has TRBV5-1 and TRBJ2-7; tentatively, D is TRBD2 (5 bases). The CDR3 has 15 amino acids. Trimming cost V 4 bases and J 5 bases, with 19 bases left between them. The germline V gene encodes CDR1 SGHRS and CDR2 YFSETQ. In DNA form, the CDR3 reads TGCGCCAGCAGCCGGGATAGGGTTGCCGTGGACGAGCAGTACTTC. It codes for CASSRDRVAVDEQYF.

Comment on this clone: An end of the junction differs from the germline gene, which may be a read error. The rearrangement joins TRBV13 to TRBJ2-1; TRBD2 might be the D (6 bases). Germline V lookup: CDR1 PRHDT, CDR2 FYEKMQ (reference sequence). The CDR3 length is 15 residues. The CDR3 nucleotides are TGTGCCAGCACCTTACGACTAGGCCCGGGGAATGAGCAGTTCTTC. It specifies CASTLRLGPGNEQFF.

This sequence joins TRBV5-1 and TRBJ2-1; weak D call: TRBD1 (5 bases). V lost 4 bases to trimming and J lost 4 bases, with 12 bases between them. This CDR3 has 14 residues. CDR1 SGHRS and CDR2 YFSETQ come from the germline V gene. CDR3 sequence reads: CASSPLDIYNEQFF. The CDR3 bases are TGCGCCAGCAGCCCGCTGGACATATACAATGAGCAGTTCTTC.

In its sample, this clone was seen once. The genes are TRBV6-5 and TRBJ2-7; D may be TRBD1 (6 bases). The CDR3 spans 16 residues. Germline V lookup: CDR1 MNHEY, CDR2 SVGAGI. Trimming pared 0 bases from V and 9 bases from J, leaving 21 bases between. The CDR3 sequence is CASSYSSPGDRVVQYF. The CDR3 DNA is TGTGCCAGCAGTTACTCGAGTCCAGGGGATAGAGTGGTGCAGTACTTC.

V gene TRBV6-6 combines with J gene TRBJ2-2; 8 nucleotides line up with TRBD1. Per germline, CDR1 MNHNY and CDR2 SVGAGI (reference sequence). This CDR3 comprises 17 residues. V was pared by 5 bases and J by 3 bases, with 11 bases of the junction left unmatched. The DNA of the CDR3 is TGTGCCAGCAGTCGCAACATACAGGGGGTGGACACCGGGGAGCTGTTTTTT. Protein sequence: CASSRNIQGVDTGELFF.

The gene calls are TRBV24-1 and TRBJ1-2, with 10 bases that match TRBD1. CDR1 and CDR2 from the germline V gene are KGHDR and SFDVKD. Trimming removed 2 bases from V and 4 bases from J; junction bases left unmatched: 3. There are 15 residues in the CDR3. CDR3: CATSDSGTGAYGYTF. The DNA of the CDR3 is TGTGCCACCAGTGATTCCGGGACAGGGGCCTATGGCTACACCTTC.

The V and J genes are TRBV9 and TRBJ2-3; either TRBD1 or TRBD2 may fit D (6 bases each). This CDR3 is built from 17 residues. Germline V gene data show CDR1 as SGDLS and CDR2 as YYNGEE. V lost 4 bases and J 0 bases, leaving 18 bases between the germline ends. CDR3 residues: CASSSGRGGWSTDTQYF. The CDR3 coding sequence is TGTGCCAGCAGCAGCGGTCGAGGGGGGTGGAGCACAGATACGCAGTATTTT.

This chain connects TRBV7-6 to TRBJ2-5, with D perhaps matching TRBD1 (5 bases). V gave up 1 base and J gave up 1 base, with 13 bases separating them. This CDR3 has 16 amino acids. CDR1 SGHVS and CDR2 FNYEAQ come from the germline V gene. CDR3 protein: CASSLGPSGFQETQYF. In nucleotides, the CDR3 is TGTGCCAGCAGCTTAGGACCCTCAGGGTTCCAAGAGACCCAGTACTTC.

This chain uses TRBV2 with TRBJ2-1; 9 bases align to TRBD1. V was clipped by 6 bases and J by 8 bases; unmatched bases: 2. The CDR3 loop spans 12 amino acids. Per the germline V gene, CDR1 is SNHLY and CDR2 is FYNNEI. The CDR3 loop reads CASRNRGHEQFF. The CDR3 bases are TGTGCCAGCAGGAACAGGGGGCATGAGCAGTTCTTC.

The genes are TRBV4-1 and TRBJ1-1; D not resolved. Germline values: CDR1 MGHRA, CDR2 YSYEKL. The CDR3 runs to 14 residues. Trimming shortened V by 1 base and J by 7 bases, and 13 bases separated the two germline ends. The CDR3 DNA reads as TGCGCCAGCAGCCAAGGTTTGTTGGAGGGTGAAGCTTTCTTT. Protein: CASSQGLLEGEAFF.

The V and J genes are TRBV19 and TRBJ2-6, with D possibly being TRBD1 (5 bases). Germline assignment: CDR1 LNHDA and CDR2 SQIVND (reference sequence). CDR3 length equals 17 residues. V shed 7 bases and J shed 0 bases, with 16 bases lying between them. The CDR3 nucleotides are TGTGCCAGTACCAGGGTGCCTGTCACCTCTGGGGCCAACGTCCTGACTTTC. This codes for CASTRVPVTSGANVLTF.

The chain combines TRBV7-2 with TRBJ2-1; perhaps TRBD2 as D (5 bases). Germline V CDR1 and CDR2: SGHTA, FQGNSA. This CDR3 comprises 12 residues. V was trimmed by 2 bases and J by 9 bases, leaving 8 bases between them. The CDR3: CASSLMEVEQFF. The CDR3 DNA reads TGTGCCAGCAGCTTAATGGAGGTTGAGCAGTTCTTC.

This rearrangement joins TRBV9 to TRBJ2-3; D is tentatively TRBD1 or TRBD2 (5 bases each). This CDR3 has 13 residues. The germline V gene encodes CDR1 SGDLS and CDR2 YYNGEE. Trimming shortened V by 2 bases and J by 1 base, and 5 bases separated the two germline ends. The CDR3 spells CASSVGGTDTQYF. The CDR3 DNA reads as TGTGCCAGCAGCGTGGGGGGCACAGATACGCAGTATTTT.

The chain joins TRBV3-1 (or the pseudogene TRBV3-2) to TRBJ2-1, with 12 nucleotides matching TRBD2. Germline CDR1 is LGHDT and CDR2 is YNNKEL (reference sequence). This CDR3 contains 16 residues. The V gene end was trimmed by 2 bases and the J gene end by 9 bases; junction bases not matched to a gene: 8. CDR3 protein: CASSQTPSGGASEQFF. The CDR3 nucleotides read TGTGCCAGCAGCCAAACTCCTAGCGGGGGGGCCAGTGAGCAGTTCTTC.

The chain carries TRBV28 and TRBJ1-4, with TRBD1 identical over 10 bases. The CDR3 contains 16 residues. Germline CDR1 reads MDHEN; CDR2 reads SYDVKM. Trimming removed 5 bases from V and 8 bases from J; junction bases left unmatched: 11. The CDR3 coding sequence is TGTGCCAGCAGTCCCAGGCAAGGGACAGGGGAAGAAAAACTGTTTTTT. Protein product: CASSPRQGTGEEKLFF.

The CDR3 spells CSVVVGAVYGYTF. CDR3 in DNA: TGCAGCGTTGTAGTAGGGGCCGTCTATGGCTACACCTTC. The chain joins TRBV29-1 to TRBJ1-2, with D tentatively TRBD1 (5 bases). CDR3 length equals 13 residues. Germline lookup yields CDR1 SQVTM and CDR2 ANQGSEA. Trimming pared 4 bases from V and 4 bases from J, leaving 13 bases between.

This chain joins TRBV6-5 and TRBJ1-5, with D unresolved. Germline V gene lookup returns CDR1 MNHEY and CDR2 SVGAGI. The CDR3 consists of 12 residues. Trimming stripped 6 bases from V and 4 bases from J, with 7 bases between. CDR3 coding DNA: TGTGCCAGCAGGGGGAGTAATCAGCCCCAGCATTTT. Translating gives CASRGSNQPQHF.

DNA of the CDR3: TGTGCCAGCAGTTTAAATATTCTCGAGCAGTTCTTC. Encoded protein: CASSLNILEQFF. V gene TRBV28 combines with J gene TRBJ2-1; no definite D call. Germline V gives CDR1 MDHEN, CDR2 SYDVKM. Trimming removed 2 bases at V and 10 bases at J, with 9 bases between. CDR3 length: 12 amino acids.

The V and J genes are TRBV5-1 and TRBJ2-7; no definite D call. Germline-derived CDR1 and CDR2 are SGHRS and YFSETQ. Deletions cut 0 bases from V and 1 base from J, with 5 bases between. This CDR3 has 13 residues. The CDR3 DNA sequence: TGCGCCAGCAGCTTGGCTTTTTCCTACGAGCAGTACTTC. Its translation: CASSLAFSYEQYF.

The V and J genes are TRBV28 and TRBJ2-5; tentatively, D is TRBD2 (6 bases). The length of the CDR3 is 14 residues. Germline CDR1 MDHEN, CDR2 SYDVKM. V shed 7 bases and J shed 5 bases, with 17 bases lying between them. CDR3 residues: CASKGGGKAETQYF. The CDR3 nucleotides are TGTGCCAGCAAAGGAGGAGGGAAAGCGGAGACCCAGTACTTC.

About this clone: The sample carries other DNA sequences with the same CDR3. V usage is TRBV5-6 and J usage is TRBJ1-2; D not resolved. The germline gives CDR1 SGHDT, CDR2 YYEEEE. Trimming removed 2 bases from V and 2 bases from J, with 7 bases in between. This CDR3 region has 13 residues. The CDR3 DNA follows: TGTGCCAGCAGCTTCCCGGGGAACTATGGCTACACCTTC. Residues: CASSFPGNYGYTF. The full variable domain, in which reference TRBV5-6 and TRBJ1-2 provide the parts outside the CDR3, is DAGVTQSPTHLIKTRGQQVTLRCSPKSGHDTVSWYQQALGQGPQFIFQYYEEEERQRGNFPDRFSGHQFPNYSSELNVNALLLGDSALYLCASSFPGNYGYTFGSGTRLTVV.

The chain has TRBV10-3 and TRBJ2-5; D gene ambiguous. Germline CDR1 and CDR2: ENHRY and SYGVKD. The CDR3 runs to 14 residues. V lost 3 bases to trimming and J lost 2 bases, with 10 bases between them. CDR3 coding DNA: TGTGCCATCAGTGACGGCAGAAAACAAGAGACCCAGTACTTC. Its protein product is CAISDGRKQETQYF.

This CDR3 is CASRELQGYGYTF. As DNA, the CDR3 is TGTGCCAGCAGAGAACTACAGGGGTATGGCTACACCTTC. The V gene is TRBV2, the J gene TRBJ1-2; 7 bases are a match to TRBD1. This CDR3 comprises 13 residues. Looked up from germline, CDR1 is SNHLY and CDR2 is FYNNEI. Losses at the gene ends were 6 bases for V and 5 bases for J; bases not matched to a gene: 6.

This clone has only one observation. This sequence joins TRBV4-1 and TRBJ1-1, with TRBD1 as a possible D gene (5 bases). The CDR3 extends over 11 amino acids. Germline assignment: CDR1 MGHRA and CDR2 YSYEKL. V lost 7 bases to trimming and J lost 6 bases, with 9 bases between them. CDR3 bases: TGCGCCAGCAAGGACATAGCTGAAGCTTTCTTT. Its translation is CASKDIAEAFF.

The chain has TRBV2 and TRBJ2-2; maybe TRBD2 (6 bases). The CDR3 extends over 16 amino acids. The germline CDR1 and CDR2 sequences are SNHLY and FYNNEI. V lost 1 base, J lost 0 bases, and 9 bases lay in between. DNA for the CDR3: TGTGCCAGCAGTGAAGTGGAGGGTACGAACACCGGGGAGCTGTTTTTT. As protein: CASSEVEGTNTGELFF.

This chain uses TRBV18 with TRBJ2-7, with 9 bases fitting TRBD1. This CDR3 comprises 16 residues. Germline CDR1 KGHSH, CDR2 LQKENI. After removal of 0 bases from V and 6 bases from J, the junction contained 9 bases not matched to a gene. CDR3 DNA: TGTGCCAGCTCACCACCAGGGGGGACAGGGTTCGCCGAGCAGTACTTC. It yields the protein CASSPPGGTGFAEQYF.